These 30 T cell receptor beta chains were all obtained from the same sample, sequenced in a study of tumor-infiltrating lymphocytes in primary liver carcinoma. Both blood RNA, taken from unsorted whole blood, and germline DNA were extracted. TCR beta cDNA came from approximately 540 ng total RNA, primed with a constant-region primer. What produced the TCR beta libraries was three nested multiplex PCR rounds using slightly modified ARM-PCR. A C-beta reverse primer and TRBV1-TRBV30 forward primers served in each of the first two PCR rounds, at ten to eleven cycles apiece. TCRdb itself ran the multiplex PCR reads through MiXCR, one entry per CDR3 protein. The table shows about 310,000 distinct CDR3 sequences, with around three fifths occurring only once. The sample consisted of peripheral blood. These receptors were obtained from a woman aged 30 to 39 with primary liver carcinoma and hepatitis B virus infection.

The chain links TRBV11-2 to TRBJ2-5, with 11 bases that match TRBD1. CDR1 and CDR2 (germline): SGHAT, FQNNGV. This CDR3 is 15 amino acids long. J gave up 6 bases and V 5 bases, and 8 bases lay outside the gene matches. The CDR3 nucleotides are TGTGCCAGCAGCATCGGGACAGGGGGGCGAAAGACCCAGTACTTC. It codes for CASSIGTGGRKTQYF.

This chain links TRBV11-2 with TRBJ2-1; D is unresolved. Per the germline V gene, CDR1 is SGHAT and CDR2 is FQNNGV. The CDR3 is 15 amino acids. The ends were cut back, 5 bases at V and 2 bases at J, with 13 bases in the middle. The CDR3 DNA reads TGTGCCAGCAGCCCCTCAAGGATGGCCTACAATGAGCAGTTCTTC. It translates to CASSPSRMAYNEQFF.

This sequence joins TRBV29-1 and TRBJ2-1, with a weak D call TRBD1 (6 bases). CDR3 length equals 14 residues. Germline CDR1 and CDR2: SQVTM and ANQGSEA. Deletions cut 5 bases from V and 7 bases from J, with 18 bases between. CDR3 in DNA: TGCAGCGTTAGTCGGGACATACACCTAAATGAGCAGTTCTTC. It encodes CSVSRDIHLNEQFF.

This clonotype occurred many times. The CDR3 here is CASSGGVGASYEQYF. CDR3 sequence (DNA): TGTGCCAGCAGCGGAGGGGTGGGAGCATCCTACGAGCAGTACTTC. The chain has TRBV11-2 and TRBJ2-7; D might be TRBD2 (6 bases). The germline CDR1 and CDR2 sequences are SGHAT and FQNNGV. The germline V and J ends were trimmed by 5 bases and 1 base, with 15 bases remaining between them. CDR3 length: 15 amino acids. Looking up the rest from reference TRBV11-2 and TRBJ2-7 gives the full variable domain: EAGVAQSPRYKIIEKRQSVAFWCNPISGHATLYWYQQILGQGPKLLIQFQNNGVVDDSQLPKDRFSAERLKGVDSTLKIQPAKLEDSAVYLCASSGGVGASYEQYFGPGTRLTVT.

The table lists this clonotype with a few counts. J is TRBJ1-5 and V is TRBV24-1, with TRBD1 matching 8 bases. The CDR3 runs to 14 residues. Trimming removed 4 bases from V and 7 bases from J; junction bases left unmatched: 5. In germline, CDR1 is KGHDR, CDR2 SFDVKD. CDR3 sequence reads: CATSDPGGGQPQHF. As DNA, the CDR3 is TGTGCCACCAGTGACCCAGGGGGCGGGCAGCCCCAGCATTTT.

The V call is TRBV6-2 or TRBV6-3, the J call TRBJ2-6; D uncertain. The CDR3 runs 15 residues. V lost 9 bases and J lost 3, with 15 bases in between. CDR1 MNHEY and CDR2 SVGEGT come from the germline V gene. CDR3 in DNA: TGTGCCAGTAGTCGAGGAGTAAGTGGGGCCAACGTCCTGACTTTC. It translates to CASSRGVSGANVLTF.

On this clonotype: A read error may explain this, as a much larger clone is one base away. The CDR3 here is CASSWPSGTYEQYF. As DNA, the CDR3 is TGTGCCAGCAGTTGGCCTAGCGGCACTTACGAGCAGTACTTC. The rearrangement joins TRBV6-6 to TRBJ2-7, with TRBD2 matching 7 bases. The length of the CDR3 is 14 residues. J lost 4 bases, V lost 4 bases, and 7 bases had no gene match. Germline assignment: CDR1 MNHNY and CDR2 SVGAGI (reference sequence).

This rearrangement joins TRBV18 to TRBJ1-1; no clear D. The CDR3 consists of 13 residues. The germline V gene has CDR1 KGHSH and CDR2 LQKENI. The germline V and J ends were trimmed by 2 bases and 0 bases, with 4 bases remaining between them. The CDR3 here is CASSPSVNTEAFF. The CDR3 DNA is TGTGCCAGCTCACCATCAGTGAACACTGAAGCTTTCTTT.

A word on this clonotype: The germline gene is not matched at one end of the junction; a read error may be the cause. In DNA form, the CDR3 reads TGTGCCAGCAGTTTCGGGAACACTGAAGCTATCTTT. Residues: CASSFGNTEAIF. V usage is TRBV12-3 or TRBV12-4 and J usage is TRBJ1-1; D gene ambiguous. CDR3 length: 12 amino acids.

As for this clonotype: The junction departs from the called germline gene at one end, perhaps through a read error. This chain joins TRBV11-2 and TRBJ2-1; 7 positions agree with TRBD2. Germline CDR1 SGHAT, CDR2 FQNNGV. The CDR3 runs 15 residues. This CDR3 reads CASSLNVWDYNGQLF. The DNA for the CDR3 is TGTGCCAGCAGCTTAAACGTATGGGACTACAATGGGCAGCTCTTC.

This clonotype was seen a few times. A much larger clone lies a single base off, so this may be a read error. This chain connects TRBV12-3 or TRBV12-4 to TRBJ2-2; 11 bases are shared with TRBD2. J gave up 3 bases and V 7 bases, and 7 bases lay outside the gene matches. The CDR3 has 16 residues. The CDR3 bases are TGTGCCAGCACCCCGGGACTAGCGGAATACACCGGGGAGCTGTTTTTT. This translates into CASTPGLAEYTGELFF.

This clonotype was seen more than once but under ten times. The chain employs TRBV9 and TRBJ2-1; 8 bases fit TRBD2. The CDR3 runs 14 residues. CDR1 and CDR2 (germline): SGDLS, YYNGEE. The J segment lost 6 bases and the V segment lost 6 bases, leaving 8 bases of the junction unmatched. CDR3 bases: TGTGCCAGCAATCGGGAGGGCGGAGCCAATGAGCAGTTCTTC. It yields the protein CASNREGGANEQFF.

This clonotype was seen just once. The junction differs from germline at one of its ends, possibly a read error. V gene TRBV28 combines with J gene TRBJ2-5; 7 positions agree with TRBD2. Germline loops: CDR1 MDHEN, CDR2 SYDVKM. This CDR3 region has 13 residues. The CDR3 bases are TGTGCCAGCGCGAAAGGCGGGAGAGAGGCCCAGTACTTC. Its protein product is CASAKGGREAQYF.

About this clonotype itself: One base away lies a much larger clone, so this may be a sequencing read error. The gene calls are TRBV4-1 and TRBJ1-2; D might be TRBD1 (5 bases). This CDR3 comprises 15 residues. V shed 1 base and J shed 5 bases, with 14 bases lying between them. Germline V gives CDR1 MGHRA, CDR2 YSYEKL. The DNA for the CDR3 is TGCGCCAGCAGCCAAGTAGGCAGGGTAGAGTATGGCTACACCTTC. Translating it yields CASSQVGRVEYGYTF.

The sample holds many counts of this clonotype. The V gene is TRBV12-3 or TRBV12-4, the J gene TRBJ1-2; no definite D call. The CDR3 covers 15 residues. With 2 bases removed from V and 4 bases from J, the gap between germline ends came to 14 bases. Here the CDR3 reads CASSLMGPGSYGYTF. Here the CDR3 DNA reads TGTGCCAGCAGTTTAATGGGTCCGGGGAGCTATGGCTACACCTTC.

Regarding this clonotype: A much bigger clone sits one base away, suggesting this may be a read error. The rearrangement links TRBV29-1 to TRBJ1-2, with a possible D match to TRBD1 (5 bases). Germline CDR1 SQVTM, CDR2 ANQGSEA. The CDR3 spans 12 residues. CDR3 sequence: CSVRGERVGCTF. DNA of the CDR3: TGCAGCGTCCGGGGCGAGAGGGTTGGCTGCACCTTC.

This clonotype was picked up a small number of times. The chain uses TRBV28 and TRBJ2-1, with D maybe TRBD2 (7 bases). V dropped 5 bases and J dropped 0 bases, with 17 bases sitting between them. The CDR3 runs to 17 residues. Germline-derived CDR1 and CDR2 are MDHEN and SYDVKM. CDR3 DNA sequence: TGTGCCAGCAGTGGTCACCCCGGGGGGCGCTCCTACAATGAGCAGTTCTTC. As protein: CASSGHPGGRSYNEQFF.

For this clonotype: A single base separates this from a much larger clone, so it may be a read error. The missing conserved phenylalanine or tryptophan at the end of this CDR3 makes a read error likely. The V and J genes are TRBV29-1 and TRBJ2-5; 10 nucleotides line up with TRBD2. CDR1 and CDR2 (germline): SQVTM, ANQGSEA. The CDR3 is made up of 14 amino acids. J gave up 4 bases and V 7 bases, and 9 bases lay outside the gene matches. The CDR3, as DNA: TGCAGCGCTAGAATAGCGGGAGGACGAGAGACCCAGTACATC. Amino acids: CSARIAGGRETQYI.

Of note for this clonotype: A junction end diverges from the germline sequence, so it may reflect a read error. This chain links TRBV18 with TRBJ2-1; 9 bases agree with TRBD2. The CDR3 has 17 residues. Per the germline V gene, CDR1 is KGHSH and CDR2 is LQKENI. CDR3 residues: CASSSPGLAGPYNEQFF. The CDR3 DNA follows: TGTGCCAGCTCGTCGCCGGGCCTAGCGGGGCCCTACAATGAGCAATTCTTC.

This clonotype was detected a few times. This chain joins TRBV6-1 and TRBJ2-3, with 9 bases aligning to TRBD2. The CDR3 consists of 19 residues. Unmatched junction bases numbered 16, after V lost 5 bases and J lost 1 base. Germline values: CDR1 MNHNS, CDR2 SASEGT. CDR3: CASSSRPWTSDRGTDTQYF. The CDR3 DNA reads TGTGCCAGCAGTTCCAGACCATGGACTAGCGATCGGGGCACAGATACGCAGTATTTT.

The table lists this clonotype with a count of one. This may be a read error: a much more frequent sequence differs by one nucleotide. The chain uses TRBV4-2 and TRBJ2-5; maybe TRBD2 (5 bases). Germline V gene lookup returns CDR1 LGHNA and CDR2 YNFKEQ. This CDR3 comprises 16 residues. DNA of the CDR3: TGTGCCAGCAGCCAAGAGGATAGTAGCCGGTGGGAGACCCCGTACTTC. It translates to CASSQEDSSRWETPYF.

For this clonotype: Germline and junction disagree at one end, which may indicate a read error. The V gene is TRBV6-2 or TRBV6-3, the J gene TRBJ2-3; D gene uncertain. Germline V lookup: CDR1 MNHEY, CDR2 SVGEGT. This CDR3 spans 15 amino acids. In DNA form, the CDR3 reads TGTGCCAGCAGTTACCAAGGGCTACGAACAGATACGCGGTATTTC. Its translation is CASSYQGLRTDTRYF.

With regard to this clonotype: This could be a read error, since a much larger clone is one nucleotide away. CDR3 sequence: CASSLREGDEQFF. Here the CDR3 DNA reads TGTGCCAGCAGCTTAAGGGAGGGCGATGAGCAGTTCTTC. The V call is TRBV5-4, the J call TRBJ2-1, with 7 bases fitting TRBD2. Germline values: CDR1 SGHNT, CDR2 YYREEE (reference sequence). J gave up 8 bases and V 2 bases, and 4 bases lay outside the gene matches. This CDR3 is 13 amino acids long.

This clonotype was observed at least ten times. This chain connects TRBV6-6 to TRBJ2-7, with TRBD2 as a possible D gene (6 bases). V was pared by 4 bases and J by 3 bases, with 10 bases between. Germline V gene sequence: CDR1 MNHNY, CDR2 SVGAGI (reference sequence). This CDR3 is built from 13 residues. CDR3 protein: CASSLGLNYEQYF. DNA for the CDR3: TGTGCCAGCAGTTTGGGACTGAACTACGAGCAGTACTTC.

As for this clonotype: The junction does not match germline at one end; this may be a read error. The chain employs TRBV7-9 and TRBJ2-3; D not resolved. This CDR3 spans 16 amino acids. CDR1 and CDR2 (germline): SEHNR, FQNEAQ (reference sequence). The CDR3 bases are TGTGCCAGCAGCCCCAGGATTACCGGGCCCACACATACGCAGTATTTT. It is translated as CASSPRITGPTHTQYF.

This clonotype was seen repeatedly, ten times or more. The genes are TRBV6-2 or TRBV6-3 and TRBJ2-1; TRBD1 matches at 10 bases. V lost 5 bases to trimming and J lost 7 bases; unmatched junction nucleotides: 2. CDR1 and CDR2 from the germline V gene are MNHEY and SVGEGT. CDR3 size: 13 residues. This chain's CDR3 is CASSRDRGNEQFF. Here the CDR3 DNA reads TGTGCCAGCAGTCGGGACAGGGGAAATGAGCAGTTCTTC.

Notes on this clonotype: One end of the junction fails to match germline, which may point to a read error. The rearrangement uses TRBV4-3 and TRBJ2-6; 8 bases fit TRBD2. This CDR3 has 20 residues. Germline V gives CDR1 LGHNA, CDR2 YSLEER. CDR3 region: CASSRDLNQAGGFGADVLTF. The DNA of the CDR3 is TGTGCCAGCAGCCGAGATCTTAACCAGGCGGGAGGCTTTGGGGCCGACGTCCTGACTTTC.

The sample holds one count of this clonotype. This sequence joins TRBV28 and TRBJ2-1, with 7 bases fitting TRBD2. The CDR3 has 14 amino acids. Germline CDR1 MDHEN, CDR2 SYDVKM. With V trimmed by 8 bases and J by 6 bases, 10 bases remained unmatched. CDR3 nucleotide sequence: TGTGCCAGCGGACCAGCGGGATCTCCCAATGAGCAGTTCTTC. Its translation: CASGPAGSPNEQFF.

The table lists this clonotype with a few counts. The V gene is TRBV12-3 or TRBV12-4, the J gene TRBJ2-7; 11 positions agree with TRBD2. The ends lost 3 bases at V and 9 bases at J; junction bases unmatched: 10. The CDR3 sequence is 15 residues long. The CDR3 spells CASSLDGTSGDGQYF. The CDR3 DNA reads as TGTGCCAGCAGTTTGGATGGGACTAGCGGAGACGGGCAGTACTTC.

As regards this clonotype: The CDR3 carries no conserved terminal phenylalanine or tryptophan, so it likely arises from a read error. It is unclear where the CDR3 begins or ends on the DNA, so no DNA is shown, and the CDR3 is as TCRdb lists it. The CDR3 is CASSRKGSHTL. The chain recombines TRBV6-1 with TRBJ1-2; no check of the table's D call, TRBD1, against the DNA was made. Germline-derived CDR1 and CDR2 are MNHNS and SASEGT. The CDR3 is made up of 11 amino acids, end residues included.